Below are 21 T cell receptor beta chains sequenced from a single sample in a study of T cell repertoires in cytomegalovirus infection. From the reads, TCRdb called clonotypes with MiXCR, one entry per CDR3 protein. Seen here are approximately 100,000 distinct CDR3 sequences, 25% to 30% observed once, and the top ten hold 81%. Antigens of these TCRs are unknown. The sequencing used CD8+ T cells from cultured PBMCs, collected from culture after CMV antigen stimulation. The source is a human donor in good health (CMV status not recorded). Some clones in this sample may be carry-over from other donors' samples.

This chain joins TRBV27 and TRBJ1-4; the D gene is possibly TRBD1 (5 bases). V shed 8 bases and J shed 3 bases, with 19 bases lying between them. This CDR3 has 16 residues. Per the germline V gene, CDR1 is MNHEY and CDR2 is SMNVEV (reference sequence). As DNA, the CDR3 is TGTGCCAGCTCCCCCTTGTCGGGACGCCCTAATGAAAAACTGTTTTTT. Its translation: CASSPLSGRPNEKLFF.

V gene TRBV27 combines with J gene TRBJ2-5, with TRBD1 matching 7 bases. The length of the CDR3 is 16 residues. V was pared by 6 bases and J by 5 bases, with 15 bases of the junction left unmatched. Germline-derived CDR1 and CDR2 are MNHEY and SMNVEV (reference sequence). The CDR3 is CASSTRDSATLETQYF. Here the CDR3 DNA reads TGTGCCAGCAGCACCCGGGACAGCGCCACACTGGAGACCCAGTACTTC.

This clonotype was seen only a few times. The V call is TRBV5-7, the J call TRBJ2-7; weak D call: TRBD2 (6 bases). TRBV5-7 is marked as an open reading frame, function uncertain. V was trimmed by 4 bases and J by 4 bases, leaving 15 bases between them. The CDR3 is made up of 14 amino acids. CDR3 protein: CASSQGLWGYEQYF. CDR3 in DNA: TGTGCCAGCAGCCAAGGACTATGGGGGTACGAGCAGTACTTC.

The V gene is TRBV5-6, the J gene TRBJ2-5; 8 bases agree with TRBD2. The CDR3 has 15 amino acids. V lost 2 bases and J lost 5; bases outside the gene matches: 8. From germline, CDR1 is SGHDT and CDR2 YYEEEE. The CDR3 coding sequence is TGTGCCAGCAGCTTCTTATCAGCGGGGGTGGAGACCCAGTACTTC. This encodes CASSFLSAGVETQYF.

To note about this clonotype: The CDR3 ends on some other residue instead of the conserved phenylalanine or tryptophan, so this is likely a read error. The gene calls are TRBV4-1 and TRBJ1-5; no clear D. The CDR3 runs to 17 residues. Germline V gene lookup returns CDR1 MGHRA and CDR2 YSYEKL. The ends were cut back, 1 base at V and 2 bases at J, with 15 bases in the middle. CDR3 DNA: TGCGCCAGCAGCCAAGCTGTTGGGGTGGGAGGCAATCAGCCCCAGCATTCT. It codes for CASSQAVGVGGNQPQHS.

This clonotype appeared many times. The chain recombines TRBV7-2 with TRBJ1-3; D is perhaps TRBD1 (5 bases). Trimming shortened V by 0 bases and J by 1 base, and 13 bases separated the two germline ends. CDR1 and CDR2 (germline): SGHTA, FQGNSA. The CDR3 loop spans 17 amino acids. CDR3 in amino acids: CASSLALQDKSGNTIYF. CDR3 sequence (DNA): TGTGCCAGCAGCTTAGCACTACAGGATAAATCTGGAAACACCATATATTTT.

This chain links TRBV27 with TRBJ2-7; D remains ambiguous. Trimming removed 9 bases from V and 1 base from J, with 10 bases in between. This CDR3 is built from 12 residues. Germline loops: CDR1 MNHEY, CDR2 SMNVEV (reference sequence). Here the CDR3 DNA reads TGTGCCAGTGCGTCCATTTCCTACGAGCAGTACTTC. This translates into CASASISYEQYF.

The chain employs TRBV11-2 and TRBJ2-3, with 8 nucleotides matching TRBD1. V trimming: 4 bases; J trimming: 2 bases; junction bases outside the gene matches: 17. This CDR3 is 19 amino acids long. The germline V gene has CDR1 SGHAT and CDR2 FQNNGV. Here the CDR3 reads CASSSIFRDRNYPTDTQYF. The CDR3 region has the DNA TGTGCCAGCAGCTCAATATTCAGGGACAGGAATTACCCCACAGATACGCAGTATTTT.

This clonotype has ten or more counts. The V call is TRBV7-8, the J call TRBJ2-2; D is perhaps TRBD1 (5 bases). The CDR3 runs 17 residues. Trimming shortened V by 0 bases and J by 0 bases, and 11 bases separated the two germline ends. Per the germline V gene, CDR1 is SGHVS and CDR2 is FQNEAQ. CDR3 amino acids: CASSLALGQTNTGELFF. CDR3 DNA: TGTGCCAGCAGCTTAGCGTTGGGGCAGACGAACACCGGGGAGCTGTTTTTT.

The chain carries TRBV6-6 and TRBJ2-3, with D perhaps TRBD2 (6 bases). The CDR3 is made up of 14 amino acids. Looked up from germline, CDR1 is MNHNY and CDR2 is SVGAGI (reference sequence). Trimming removed 4 bases from V and 4 bases from J, with 12 bases in between. This CDR3 is CASSFGGDADTQYF. The CDR3 coding sequence is TGTGCCAGCAGTTTTGGAGGGGACGCAGATACGCAGTATTTT.

This clonotype was recorded at least ten times. This CDR3 reads CASSLGGEETQYF. The CDR3 DNA sequence: TGTGCCAGCAGCTTAGGCGGGGAAGAGACCCAGTACTTC. The rearrangement links TRBV7-3 to TRBJ2-5; possibly TRBD2 for D (6 bases). CDR1 and CDR2 from the germline V gene are SGHTA and FQGTGA. This CDR3 is built from 13 residues. With 2 bases removed from V and 3 bases from J, the gap between germline ends came to 7 bases.

In this sample, this clonotype turned up a few times. The chain has TRBV5-1 and TRBJ1-1; tentative D call: TRBD1 (5 bases). CDR3 length equals 13 residues. The V end was cut by 4 bases, the J end by 7 bases, with 14 bases between. The germline CDR1 and CDR2 sequences are SGHRS and YFSETQ. The DNA of the CDR3 is TGCGCCAGCAGCGATGGGACGGCTAGTGAAGCTTTCTTT. This sequence encodes CASSDGTASEAFF.

This clonotype has just a few counts. The rearrangement joins TRBV12-3 or TRBV12-4 to TRBJ2-6; possibly TRBD1 for D (5 bases). Trimming cost V 4 bases and J 4 bases, with 8 bases left between them. This CDR3 contains 14 residues. In DNA, the CDR3 is TGTGCCAGCAGTTGGACATCCGGGGCCAACGTCCTGACTTTC. Protein: CASSWTSGANVLTF.

This clonotype was seen at least ten times. The chain links TRBV2 to TRBJ1-4, with D maybe TRBD1 (6 bases). The CDR3 sequence is 14 residues long. Germline V gene data show CDR1 as SNHLY and CDR2 as FYNNEI. Trimming shortened V by 5 bases and J by 8 bases, and 15 bases separated the two germline ends. The CDR3 DNA reads TGTGCCAGCAGTAAACAGGGACGTGGCGAAAAACTGTTTTTT. Amino acids: CASSKQGRGEKLFF.

This CDR3 is CASSSRGVGETQYF. The CDR3 DNA is TGTGCCAGCAGTTCCCGGGGGGTAGGAGAGACCCAGTACTTC. V usage is TRBV6-9 and J usage is TRBJ2-5; 7 bases match TRBD2. V was pared by 4 bases and J by 4 bases, with 6 bases of the junction left unmatched. Germline V CDR1 and CDR2: MNHGY, SVAAGI. CDR3 length: 14 amino acids.

The chain carries TRBV20-1 and TRBJ2-3; TRBD1 matches 7 bases. The germline V gene encodes CDR1 DFQATT and CDR2 SNEGSKA (reference sequence). The CDR3 length is 17 residues. Trimming took 1 base from V and 6 from J; bases not matched to a gene: 16. The CDR3 DNA reads as TGCAGTGCTAGAGCCCCGCTGACAGGGAAAGTGACGGATACGCAGTATTTT. Translation: CSARAPLTGKVTDTQYF.

V gene TRBV2 combines with J gene TRBJ2-7; no clear D. The CDR3 spans 15 residues. V lost 2 bases and J lost 0, with 11 bases in between. CDR1 is SNHLY and CDR2 is FYNNEI in the germline V gene. CDR3 residues: CASSESPGSSYEQYF. The CDR3 nucleotides are TGTGCCAGCAGTGAATCCCCAGGTTCCTCCTACGAGCAGTACTTC.

The chain combines TRBV7-9 with TRBJ2-7, with a tentative D call TRBD2 (6 bases). The CDR3 is 14 amino acids. Trimming cost V 5 bases and J 0 bases, with 11 bases left between them. CDR1 and CDR2 (germline): SEHNR, FQNEAQ (reference sequence). The CDR3 here is CASSRAGRSYEQYF. The CDR3 DNA is TGTGCCAGCAGCCGGGCGGGGCGCTCCTACGAGCAGTACTTC.

The V call is TRBV19, the J call TRBJ1-1, with a possible D match to TRBD1 (6 bases). V gave up 7 bases and J gave up 1 base, with 16 bases separating them. Germline loops: CDR1 LNHDA, CDR2 SQIVND (reference sequence). This CDR3 has 15 amino acids. The CDR3 DNA is TGTGCCAGTACGAGTCATGGAGGGGGGAACACTGAAGCTTTCTTT. The encoded protein is CASTSHGGGNTEAFF.

The chain joins TRBV7-3 to TRBJ2-1, with TRBD2 identical over 8 bases. CDR1 and CDR2 (germline): SGHTA, FQGTGA. This CDR3 contains 16 residues. J was trimmed by 3 bases and V by 0 bases; bases with no gene match: 4. CDR3 sequence reads: CASSLTGGGSYNEQFF. The CDR3 DNA follows: TGTGCCAGCAGCTTAACCGGCGGGGGGAGCTACAATGAGCAGTTCTTC.

The rearrangement links TRBV30 to TRBJ1-4, with D maybe TRBD1 (6 bases). Trimming pared 1 base from V and 8 bases from J, leaving 17 bases between. CDR1 is GTSNPN and CDR2 is SVGIG in the germline V gene (reference sequence). CDR3 length: 15 amino acids. CDR3 DNA: TGTGCCTGGAGTGAGAGACAGGCTCCCAGCGAAAAACTGTTTTTT. Protein: CAWSERQAPSEKLFF.